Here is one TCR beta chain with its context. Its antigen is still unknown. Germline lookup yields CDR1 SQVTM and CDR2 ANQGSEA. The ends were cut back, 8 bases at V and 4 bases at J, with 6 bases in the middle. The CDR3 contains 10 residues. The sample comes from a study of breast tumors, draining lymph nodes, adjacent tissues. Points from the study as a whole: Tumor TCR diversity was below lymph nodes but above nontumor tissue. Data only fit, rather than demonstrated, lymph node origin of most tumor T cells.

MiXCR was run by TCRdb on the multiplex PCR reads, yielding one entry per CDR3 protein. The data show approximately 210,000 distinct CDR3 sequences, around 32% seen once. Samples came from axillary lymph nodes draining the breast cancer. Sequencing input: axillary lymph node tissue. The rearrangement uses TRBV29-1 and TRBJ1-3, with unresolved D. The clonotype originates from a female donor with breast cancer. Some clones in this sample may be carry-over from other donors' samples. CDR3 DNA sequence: TGCAGCTACGGGGGAAACACCATATATTTT. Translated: CSYGGNTIYF.